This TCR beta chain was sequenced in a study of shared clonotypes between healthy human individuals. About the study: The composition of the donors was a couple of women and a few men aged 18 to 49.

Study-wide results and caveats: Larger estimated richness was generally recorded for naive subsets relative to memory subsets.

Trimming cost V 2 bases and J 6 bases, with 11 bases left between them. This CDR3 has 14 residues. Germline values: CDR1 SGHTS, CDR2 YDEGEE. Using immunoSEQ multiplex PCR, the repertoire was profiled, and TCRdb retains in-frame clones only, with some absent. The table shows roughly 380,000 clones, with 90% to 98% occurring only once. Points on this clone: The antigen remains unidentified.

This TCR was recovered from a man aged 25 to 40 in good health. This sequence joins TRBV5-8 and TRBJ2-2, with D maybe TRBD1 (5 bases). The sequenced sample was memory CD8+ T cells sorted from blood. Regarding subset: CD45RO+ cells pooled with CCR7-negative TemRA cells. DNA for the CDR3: TGTGCCAGCAGCTTCCTTTCAGGGCCCGGGGAGCTGTTTTTT. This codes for CASSFLSGPGELFF. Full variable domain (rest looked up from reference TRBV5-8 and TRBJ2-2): EAGVTQSPTHLIKTRGQQATLRCSPISGHTSVYWYQQALGLGLQFLLWYDEGEERNRGNFPPRFSGRQFPNYSSELNVNALELEDSALYLCASSFLSGPGELFFGEGSRLTVL.